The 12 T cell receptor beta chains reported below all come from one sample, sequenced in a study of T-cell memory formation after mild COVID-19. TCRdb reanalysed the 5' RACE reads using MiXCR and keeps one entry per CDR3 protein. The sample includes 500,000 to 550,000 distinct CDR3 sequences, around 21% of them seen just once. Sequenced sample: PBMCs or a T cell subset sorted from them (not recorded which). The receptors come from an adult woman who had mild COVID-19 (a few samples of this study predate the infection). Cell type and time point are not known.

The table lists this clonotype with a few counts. The CDR3 spells CASRWTSGNTGELFF. CDR3 nucleotide sequence: TGTGCCAGCCGATGGACTAGCGGGAACACCGGGGAGCTGTTTTTT. The V and J genes are TRBV12-3 or TRBV12-4 and TRBJ2-2; TRBD2 matches at 10 bases. V shed 8 bases, J shed 1 base, and the junction held 4 bases outside the gene matches. This CDR3 spans 15 amino acids.

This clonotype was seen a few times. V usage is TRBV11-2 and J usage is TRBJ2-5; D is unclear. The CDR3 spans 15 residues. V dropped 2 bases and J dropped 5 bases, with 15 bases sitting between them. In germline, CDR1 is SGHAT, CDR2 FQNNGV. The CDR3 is CASSLPARSRETQYF. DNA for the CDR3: TGTGCCAGCAGCTTACCCGCCCGAAGCCGGGAGACCCAGTACTTC.

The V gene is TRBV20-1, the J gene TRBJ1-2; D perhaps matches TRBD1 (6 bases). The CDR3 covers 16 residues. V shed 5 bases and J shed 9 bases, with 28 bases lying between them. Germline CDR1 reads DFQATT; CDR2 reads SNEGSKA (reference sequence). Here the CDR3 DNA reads TGCAGTGCTTTGTCGCTAGAGGGCAGTCGTCAGGGGTGCTACACCTTC. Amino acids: CSALSLEGSRQGCYTF.

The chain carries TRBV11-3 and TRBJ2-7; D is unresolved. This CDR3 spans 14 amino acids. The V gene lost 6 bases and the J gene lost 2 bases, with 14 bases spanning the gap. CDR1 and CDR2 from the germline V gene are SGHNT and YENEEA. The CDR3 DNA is TGTGCCAGCAGACGTGCTGCGTCCACCTACGAGCAGTACTTC. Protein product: CASRRAASTYEQYF.

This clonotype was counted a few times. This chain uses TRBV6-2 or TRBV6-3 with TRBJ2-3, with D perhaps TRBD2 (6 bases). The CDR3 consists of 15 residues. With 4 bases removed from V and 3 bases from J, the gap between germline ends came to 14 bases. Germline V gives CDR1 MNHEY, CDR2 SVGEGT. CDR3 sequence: CASSSPGSRTDTQYF. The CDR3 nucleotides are TGTGCCAGCAGTTCCCCCGGGAGTCGGACAGATACGCAGTATTTT.

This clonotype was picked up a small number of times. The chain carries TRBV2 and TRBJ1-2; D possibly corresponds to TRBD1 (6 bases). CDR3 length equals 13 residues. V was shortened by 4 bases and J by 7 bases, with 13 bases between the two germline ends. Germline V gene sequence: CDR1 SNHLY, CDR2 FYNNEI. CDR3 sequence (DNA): TGTGCCAGCAGTGCCAGGGGTCGAGCTGGCTACACCTTC. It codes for CASSARGRAGYTF.

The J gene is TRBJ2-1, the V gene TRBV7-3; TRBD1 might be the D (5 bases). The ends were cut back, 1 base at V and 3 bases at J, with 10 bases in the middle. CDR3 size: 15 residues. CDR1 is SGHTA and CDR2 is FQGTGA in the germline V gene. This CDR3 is CASSLNPGNYNEQFF. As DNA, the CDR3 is TGTGCCAGCAGCTTAAATCCAGGGAACTACAATGAGCAGTTCTTC.

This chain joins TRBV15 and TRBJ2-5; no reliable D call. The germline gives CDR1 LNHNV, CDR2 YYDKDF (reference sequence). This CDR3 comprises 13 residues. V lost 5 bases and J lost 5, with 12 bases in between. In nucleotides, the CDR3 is TGTGCCACCAGCCCGCTATATGAGGAGACCCAGTACTTC. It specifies CATSPLYEETQYF.

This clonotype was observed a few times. CDR3 in DNA: TGTGCCATCAGTGAGCACAATGAGCAGTTCTTC. The encoded protein is CAISEHNEQFF. This chain links TRBV10-3 with TRBJ2-1; D is ambiguous. CDR3 length: 11 amino acids. Trimming cost V 2 bases and J 5 bases, with 1 base left between them. The germline CDR1 and CDR2 sequences are ENHRY and SYGVKD.

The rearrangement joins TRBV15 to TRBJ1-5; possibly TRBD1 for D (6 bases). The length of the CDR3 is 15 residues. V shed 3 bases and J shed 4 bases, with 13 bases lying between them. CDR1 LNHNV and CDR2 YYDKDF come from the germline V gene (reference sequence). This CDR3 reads CATSRVEGVNQPQHF. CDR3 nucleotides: TGTGCCACCAGCAGGGTCGAGGGGGTTAATCAGCCCCAGCATTTT.

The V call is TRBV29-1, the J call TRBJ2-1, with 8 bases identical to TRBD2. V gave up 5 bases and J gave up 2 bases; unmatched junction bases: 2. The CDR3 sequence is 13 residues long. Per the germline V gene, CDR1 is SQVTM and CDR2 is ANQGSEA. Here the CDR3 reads CSVRTSTYNEQFF. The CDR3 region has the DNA TGCAGCGTTCGGACTAGCACCTACAATGAGCAGTTCTTC.

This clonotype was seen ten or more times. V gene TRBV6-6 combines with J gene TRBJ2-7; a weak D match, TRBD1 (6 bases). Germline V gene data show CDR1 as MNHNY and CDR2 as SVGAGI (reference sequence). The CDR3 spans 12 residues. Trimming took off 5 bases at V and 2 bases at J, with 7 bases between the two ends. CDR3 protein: CASSRTAYEQYF. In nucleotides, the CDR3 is TGTGCCAGCAGTCGGACAGCCTACGAGCAGTACTTC.